This T cell receptor (beta chain) was obtained from a study of cytomegalovirus exposure and HLA in healthy donors. Study-wide context: As released early, the data held 80 million to 90 million unique TCRs from HLA-typed donors. Whole-study results and caveats: Later analysis associated a missense DCLRE1C variant with TCR beta V- and J-gene trimming. A later analysis showed TCR association rates differing by HLA locus, peaking at DRB1 and lowest at HLA-C.

PCR amplification relied on 60 Vbeta primers (plus 13 Jbeta primers). Repertoires were generated with immunoSEQ multiplex PCR, while TCRdb's copy carries only in-frame clones and drops some. Of about 110,000 clones listed, roughly 67% are singletons. Comment on this clone: Its antigen is as yet unknown.

Germline V gene sequence: CDR1 MNHEY, CDR2 SVGAGI. V was pared by 7 bases and J by 2 bases, with 17 bases between. This CDR3 has 16 amino acids. Sequenced: PBMCs. The rearrangement uses TRBV6-5 and TRBJ2-2, with a tentative D call TRBD1 (6 bases). The clonotype comes from a man younger than 30 in good health and CMV-seropositive. The DNA for the CDR3 is TGTGCCAGCATTTATTTAACAGGGCTAAACACCGGGGAGCTGTTTTTT. It specifies CASIYLTGLNTGELFF.